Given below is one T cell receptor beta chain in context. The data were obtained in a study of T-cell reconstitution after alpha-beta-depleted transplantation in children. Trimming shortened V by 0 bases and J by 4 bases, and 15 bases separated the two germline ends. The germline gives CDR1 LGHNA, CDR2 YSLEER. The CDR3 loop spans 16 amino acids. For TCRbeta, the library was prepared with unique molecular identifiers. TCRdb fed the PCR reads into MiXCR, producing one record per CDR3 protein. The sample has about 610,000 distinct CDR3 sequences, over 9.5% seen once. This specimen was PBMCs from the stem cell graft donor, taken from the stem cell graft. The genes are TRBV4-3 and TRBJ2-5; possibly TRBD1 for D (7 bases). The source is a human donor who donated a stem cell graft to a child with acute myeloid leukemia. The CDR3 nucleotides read TGCGCCAGCAGCCAAGATGTTGGCAGGGGGGCAGAGACCCAGTACTTC. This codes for CASSQDVGRGAETQYF.